The clone carrying this TCR beta chain was counted only a few times. Antigen: not known. The sample is drawn from a study of identical twins. Findings and caveats of the study: A lower insertion count was a feature of abundant cord blood beta clonotypes, with no such feature in memory repertoires. Cross-sectional statistics, not tracking of the same donors, supported the conclusions.

TCRdb re-analysed the 5' RACE reads in MiXCR, keeping a single row per CDR3 protein. The sample records a few hundred thousand distinct CDR3 sequences, approximately 8.3% being singletons. Germline CDR1 LNHNV, CDR2 YYDKDF (reference sequence). V dropped 3 bases and J dropped 0 bases, with 9 bases sitting between them. The CDR3 totals 15 residues. This sample was also put to use in a study of yellow fever vaccine responses in identical twins.

The chain employs TRBV15 and TRBJ2-1; D might be TRBD2 (6 bases). Material for sequencing was CD8+ T cells sorted from blood. This receptor was obtained from a woman aged 18-35 years in good health. CDR3 sequence (DNA): TGTGCCACCAGCAGGGGAGGTGGCTCCTACAATGAGCAGTTCTTC. Translated: CATSRGGGSYNEQFF.